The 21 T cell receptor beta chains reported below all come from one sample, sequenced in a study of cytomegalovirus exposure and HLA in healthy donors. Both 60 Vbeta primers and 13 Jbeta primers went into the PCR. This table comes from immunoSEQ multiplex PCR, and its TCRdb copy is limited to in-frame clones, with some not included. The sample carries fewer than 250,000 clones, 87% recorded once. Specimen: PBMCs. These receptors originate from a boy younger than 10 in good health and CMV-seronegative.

DNA for the CDR3: TGCGCCAGCAGCCAAGACGGGACAGGGCGGGCTGAAGCTTTCTTT. This codes for CASSQDGTGRAEAFF. The rearrangement links TRBV4-1 to TRBJ1-1, with TRBD1 identical over 9 bases. This CDR3 is 15 amino acids long. J gave up 6 bases and V 0 bases, and 5 bases lay outside the gene matches. From germline, CDR1 is MGHRA and CDR2 YSYEKL.

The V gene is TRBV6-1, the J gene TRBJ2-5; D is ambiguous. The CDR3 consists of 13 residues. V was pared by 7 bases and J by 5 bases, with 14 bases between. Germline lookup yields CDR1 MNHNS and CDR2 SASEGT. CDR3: CASMTPSAETQYF. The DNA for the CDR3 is TGTGCCAGCATGACTCCCTCGGCGGAGACCCAGTACTTC.

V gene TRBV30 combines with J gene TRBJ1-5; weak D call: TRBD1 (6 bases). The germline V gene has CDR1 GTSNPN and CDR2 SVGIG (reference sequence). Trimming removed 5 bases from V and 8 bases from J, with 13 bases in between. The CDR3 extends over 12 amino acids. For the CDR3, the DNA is TGTGCCTGGGGGCAGGGGAAGGAGCCCCAGCATTTT. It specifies CAWGQGKEPQHF.

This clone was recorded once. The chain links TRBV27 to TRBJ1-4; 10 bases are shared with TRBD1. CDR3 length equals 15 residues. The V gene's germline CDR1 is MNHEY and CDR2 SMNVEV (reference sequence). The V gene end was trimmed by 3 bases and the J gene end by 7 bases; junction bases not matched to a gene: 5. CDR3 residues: CASSFAGQGSEKLFF. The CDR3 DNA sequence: TGTGCCAGCAGTTTTGCGGGACAGGGGAGTGAAAAACTGTTTTTT. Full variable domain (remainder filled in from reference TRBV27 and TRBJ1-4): EAQVTQNPRYLITVTGKKLTVTCSQNMNHEYMSWYRQDPGLGLRQIYYSMNVEVTDKGDVPEGYKVSRKEKRNFPLILESPSPNQTSLYFCASSFAGQGSEKLFFGSGTQLSVL.

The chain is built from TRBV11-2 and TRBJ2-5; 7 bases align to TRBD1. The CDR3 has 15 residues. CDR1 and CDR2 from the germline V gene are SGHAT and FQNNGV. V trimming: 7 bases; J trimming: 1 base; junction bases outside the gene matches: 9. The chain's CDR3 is CASTEGRGSQETQYF. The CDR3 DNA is TGTGCCAGCACCGAAGGCAGGGGGAGCCAAGAGACCCAGTACTTC. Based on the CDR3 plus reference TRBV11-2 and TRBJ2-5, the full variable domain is EAGVAQSPRYKIIEKRQSVAFWCNPISGHATLYWYQQILGQGPKLLIQFQNNGVVDDSQLPKDRFSAERLKGVDSTLKIQPAKLEDSAVYLCASTEGRGSQETQYFGPGTRLLVL.

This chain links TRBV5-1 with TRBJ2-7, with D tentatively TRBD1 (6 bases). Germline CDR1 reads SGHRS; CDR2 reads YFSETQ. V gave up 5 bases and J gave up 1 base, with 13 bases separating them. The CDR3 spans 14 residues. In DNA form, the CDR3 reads TGCGCCAGCAGGGGCCACAGGGATTCCTACGAGCAGTACTTC. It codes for CASRGHRDSYEQYF. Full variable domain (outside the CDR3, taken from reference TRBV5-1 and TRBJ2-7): KAGVTQTPRYLIKTRGQQVTLSCSPISGHRSVSWYQQTPGQGLQFLFEYFSETQRNKGNFPGRFSGRQFSNSRSEMNVSTLELGDSALYLCASRGHRDSYEQYFGPGTRLTVT.

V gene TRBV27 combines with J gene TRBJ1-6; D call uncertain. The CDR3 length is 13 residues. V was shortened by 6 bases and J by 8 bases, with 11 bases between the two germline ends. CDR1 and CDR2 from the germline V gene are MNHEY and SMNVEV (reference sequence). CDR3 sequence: CASRRLGDSPLHF. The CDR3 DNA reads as TGTGCCAGCAGGCGGTTGGGTGATTCACCCCTCCACTTT.

Written as DNA, the CDR3 is TGCGCCAGCAGCCCGAAACTAGCGGGGGGTTACGAGCAGTACTTC. Translated: CASSPKLAGGYEQYF. The V call is TRBV5-1, the J call TRBJ2-7; 12 positions agree with TRBD2. There are 15 residues in the CDR3. Per germline, CDR1 SGHRS and CDR2 YFSETQ. V lost 4 bases, J lost 4 bases, and 6 bases stayed unmatched.

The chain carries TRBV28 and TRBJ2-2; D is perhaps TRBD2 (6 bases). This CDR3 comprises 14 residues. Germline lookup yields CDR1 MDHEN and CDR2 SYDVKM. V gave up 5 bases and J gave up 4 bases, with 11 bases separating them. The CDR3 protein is CASSNGGTTGELFF. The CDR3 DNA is TGTGCCAGCAGTAATGGGGGGACCACCGGGGAGCTGTTTTTT.

As DNA, the CDR3 is TGTGCCAGCACGTCCCTAGCTTGGAGCGGGGAGCTGTTTTTT. Protein: CASTSLAWSGELFF. The chain joins TRBV27 to TRBJ2-2; D is possibly TRBD2 (5 bases). Germline loops: CDR1 MNHEY, CDR2 SMNVEV (reference sequence). Trimming took off 7 bases at V and 7 bases at J, with 16 bases between the two ends. This CDR3 spans 14 amino acids.

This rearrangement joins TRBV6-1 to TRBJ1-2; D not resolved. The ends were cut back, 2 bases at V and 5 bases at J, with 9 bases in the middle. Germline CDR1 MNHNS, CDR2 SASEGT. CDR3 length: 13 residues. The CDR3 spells CASSELQMYGYTF. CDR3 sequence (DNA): TGTGCCAGCAGTGAACTGCAGATGTATGGCTACACCTTC.

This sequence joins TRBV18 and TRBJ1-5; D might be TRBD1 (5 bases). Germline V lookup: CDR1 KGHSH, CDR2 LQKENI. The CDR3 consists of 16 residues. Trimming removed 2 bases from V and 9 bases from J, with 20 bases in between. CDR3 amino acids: CASSPFEAGSRGPQHF. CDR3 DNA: TGTGCCAGCTCACCATTTGAGGCAGGGTCAAGGGGGCCCCAGCATTTT.

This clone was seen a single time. CDR3 sequence reads: CASSVPENTEAFF. For the CDR3, the DNA is TGTGCCAGCAGCGTACCAGAGAACACTGAAGCTTTCTTT. The chain recombines TRBV5-4 with TRBJ1-1, with D uncertain. The CDR3 covers 13 residues. Germline V gene lookup returns CDR1 SGHNT and CDR2 YYREEE (reference sequence). V lost 4 bases and J lost 1, with 8 bases in between.

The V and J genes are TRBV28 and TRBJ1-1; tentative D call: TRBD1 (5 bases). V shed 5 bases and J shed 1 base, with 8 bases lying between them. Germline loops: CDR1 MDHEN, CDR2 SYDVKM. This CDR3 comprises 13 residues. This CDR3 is CASSRGQNTEAFF. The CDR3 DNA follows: TGTGCCAGCAGTCGTGGACAGAACACTGAAGCTTTCTTT.

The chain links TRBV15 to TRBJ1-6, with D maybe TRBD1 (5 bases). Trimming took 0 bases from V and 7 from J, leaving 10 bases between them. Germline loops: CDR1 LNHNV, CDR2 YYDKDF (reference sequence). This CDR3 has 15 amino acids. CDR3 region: CATSREGAGNSPLHF. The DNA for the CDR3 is TGTGCCACCAGCAGAGAAGGAGCAGGGAATTCACCCCTCCACTTT.

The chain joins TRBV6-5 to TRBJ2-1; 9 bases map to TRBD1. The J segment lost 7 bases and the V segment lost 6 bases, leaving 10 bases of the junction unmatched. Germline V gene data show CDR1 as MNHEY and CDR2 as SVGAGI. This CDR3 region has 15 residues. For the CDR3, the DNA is TGTGCCAGCAGCAGTACCGGGACAGGGTTAAATGAGCAGTTCTTC. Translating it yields CASSSTGTGLNEQFF.

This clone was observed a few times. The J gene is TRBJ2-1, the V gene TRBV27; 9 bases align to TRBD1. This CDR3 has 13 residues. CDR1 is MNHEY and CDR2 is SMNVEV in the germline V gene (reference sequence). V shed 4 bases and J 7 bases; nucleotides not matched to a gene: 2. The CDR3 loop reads CASSWTGANEQFF. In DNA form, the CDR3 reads TGTGCCAGCAGTTGGACAGGGGCAAATGAGCAGTTCTTC.

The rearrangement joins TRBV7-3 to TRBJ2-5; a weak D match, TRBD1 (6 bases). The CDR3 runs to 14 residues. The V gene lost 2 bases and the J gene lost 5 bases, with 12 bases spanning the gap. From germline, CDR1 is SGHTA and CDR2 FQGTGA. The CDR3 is CASSLAGTRETQYF. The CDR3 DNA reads TGTGCCAGCAGCTTAGCTGGGACAAGGGAGACCCAGTACTTC.

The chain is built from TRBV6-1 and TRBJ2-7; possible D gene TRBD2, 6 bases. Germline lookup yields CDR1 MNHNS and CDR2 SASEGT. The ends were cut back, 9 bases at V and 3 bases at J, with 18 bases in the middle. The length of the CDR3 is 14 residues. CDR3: CARGGATTNYEQYF. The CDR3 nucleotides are TGTGCCAGGGGGGGTGCTACTACCAACTACGAGCAGTACTTC.

The chain's CDR3 is CASSAGPGELFF. The CDR3, as DNA: TGTGCCAGCAGCGCAGGGCCAGGGGAGCTGTTTTTT. The chain employs TRBV7-8 and TRBJ2-2; D possibly corresponds to TRBD1 (5 bases). Germline V lookup: CDR1 SGHVS, CDR2 FQNEAQ. The CDR3 sequence is 12 residues long. Trimming removed 5 bases at V and 8 bases at J, with 9 bases between.

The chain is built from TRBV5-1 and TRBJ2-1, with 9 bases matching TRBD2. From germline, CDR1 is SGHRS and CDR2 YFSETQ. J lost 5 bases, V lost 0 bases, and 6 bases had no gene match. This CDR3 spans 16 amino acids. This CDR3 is CASSLGWRGGNNEQFF. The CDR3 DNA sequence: TGCGCCAGCAGCTTGGGATGGCGGGGGGGCAACAATGAGCAGTTCTTC.